The 16 T cell receptor beta chains below all came from one sample that was sequenced in a study of T cell repertoires in ileal Crohn's disease. The protocol was immunoSEQ multiplex PCR, while the TCRdb copy is restricted to in-frame clones and leaves out a portion. The sample contains about 16,000 clones, 88% of which appear only once. Sequenced input: ileal tissue. These receptors all stem from an adult with Crohn's disease.

This clone was detected only once. J is TRBJ1-1 and V is TRBV6-1; tentatively, D is TRBD1 (5 bases). V was trimmed by 5 bases and J by 1 base, leaving 14 bases between them. Looked up from germline, CDR1 is MNHNS and CDR2 is SASEGT. The CDR3 runs 15 residues. The CDR3 DNA follows: TGTGCCAGCAGTAGCCTGGCAGGGTGGAACACTGAAGCTTTCTTT. Its translation: CASSSLAGWNTEAFF.

The table lists this clone with a count of one. The chain has TRBV30 and TRBJ1-1, with D unresolved. Trimming removed 2 bases at V and 0 bases at J, with 13 bases between. Germline CDR1 is GTSNPN and CDR2 is SVGIG (reference sequence). The CDR3 runs 15 residues. The CDR3: CAWSPKAPLNTEAFF. CDR3 in DNA: TGTGCCTGGAGTCCGAAAGCTCCCCTGAACACTGAAGCTTTCTTT.

This clone has just one count. The chain couples TRBV7-3 to TRBJ2-1, with 9 bases fitting TRBD2. The CDR3 length is 15 residues. V shed 2 bases and J 9 bases; nucleotides not matched to a gene: 8. The germline V gene encodes CDR1 SGHTA and CDR2 FQGTGA. This CDR3 reads CASSLAGGAGGEQFF. The CDR3 DNA follows: TGTGCCAGCAGCTTAGCGGGAGGGGCTGGGGGTGAGCAGTTCTTC.

The DNA of the CDR3 is TGTGCCAGCAGTTCCCCCGGGGGGAGACTAGGGACTGAAGCTTTCTTT. Translation gives CASSSPGGRLGTEAFF. The V and J genes are TRBV28 and TRBJ1-1, with D possibly TRBD1 on 5 matching bases. V lost 4 bases and J lost 5, with 20 bases in between. The CDR3 spans 16 residues. CDR1 is MDHEN and CDR2 is SYDVKM in the germline V gene.

V and J are TRBV2 and TRBJ1-5, with D perhaps matching TRBD1 (6 bases). Trimming pared 2 bases from V and 9 bases from J, leaving 14 bases between. The germline CDR1 and CDR2 sequences are SNHLY and FYNNEI. The CDR3 totals 14 residues. The CDR3 DNA is TGTGCCAGCAGTGAAAGATCGCAGGGGTCGCCCCAGCATTTT. Its translation is CASSERSQGSPQHF.

This chain connects TRBV6-1 to TRBJ2-5, with D perhaps TRBD2 (5 bases). This CDR3 is built from 15 residues. Deletions cut 5 bases from V and 7 bases from J, with 20 bases between. Germline CDR1 reads MNHNS; CDR2 reads SASEGT. CDR3 amino acids: CASSLMDSQWGTQYF. In DNA, the CDR3 is TGTGCCAGCAGTCTAATGGACTCACAATGGGGGACCCAGTACTTC.

About this clone: Additional DNA sequences in this sample encode the identical CDR3. The chain is built from TRBV19 and TRBJ1-2; maybe TRBD1 (5 bases). Germline CDR1 is LNHDA and CDR2 is SQIVND (reference sequence). The V gene lost 2 bases and the J gene lost 4 bases, with 11 bases spanning the gap. The CDR3 runs to 14 residues. CDR3 residues: CASSISAGLYGYTF. CDR3 coding DNA: TGTGCCAGTAGTATATCGGCGGGGCTCTATGGCTACACCTTC.

The chain employs TRBV4-1 and TRBJ2-7, with D maybe TRBD1 (6 bases). Trimming stripped 3 bases from V and 4 bases from J, with 10 bases between. Germline CDR1 is MGHRA and CDR2 is YSYEKL. This CDR3 is built from 13 residues. The CDR3 nucleotides read TGCGCCAGCAGCCACGGACAGCAATACGAGCAGTACTTC. It specifies CASSHGQQYEQYF.

The chain carries TRBV5-1 and TRBJ1-4; perhaps TRBD1 as D (5 bases). CDR3 length: 15 residues. Germline V lookup: CDR1 SGHRS, CDR2 YFSETQ. V was clipped by 4 bases and J by 4 bases, with 14 bases between them. The CDR3 loop reads CASSAGPGLNEKLFF. The CDR3 coding sequence is TGCGCCAGCAGCGCGGGACCCGGACTTAATGAAAAACTGTTTTTT.

The rearrangement uses TRBV11-3 and TRBJ2-1; 12 nucleotides agree with TRBD2. Germline-derived CDR1 and CDR2 are SGHNT and YENEEA. After removal of 4 bases from V and 6 bases from J, the junction contained 1 base not matched to a gene. The CDR3 is 14 residues long. The CDR3: CASSSLAGGNEQFF. CDR3 in DNA: TGTGCCAGCAGCTCACTAGCGGGAGGCAATGAGCAGTTCTTC.

The chain employs TRBV6-1 and TRBJ2-1; TRBD2 matches 11 bases. CDR3 length equals 15 residues. Trimming at V came to 2 bases and at J to 3 bases, leaving 0 bases not matched to a gene. In germline, CDR1 is MNHNS, CDR2 SASEGT. The CDR3 region is CASSELAGGYNEQFF. CDR3 nucleotides: TGTGCCAGCAGTGAACTAGCGGGAGGCTACAATGAGCAGTTCTTC.

The J gene is TRBJ2-7, the V gene TRBV18; 10 bases match TRBD2. CDR3 size: 15 residues. Trimming at V came to 2 bases and at J to 0 bases, leaving 1 base not matched to a gene. Germline V gene data show CDR1 as KGHSH and CDR2 as LQKENI. CDR3 region: CASSPGLADSYEQYF. In DNA, the CDR3 is TGTGCCAGCTCACCAGGACTAGCGGACTCCTACGAGCAGTACTTC.

This chain links TRBV25-1 with TRBJ1-2; D is unresolved. The germline gives CDR1 MGHDK, CDR2 SYGVNS. V gave up 2 bases and J gave up 1 base, with 11 bases separating them. The CDR3 length is 15 residues. CDR3 nucleotide sequence: TGTGCCAGCAGTGAACGGGGTCGGTTTAACTATGGCTACACCTTC. As protein: CASSERGRFNYGYTF.

This sequence joins TRBV5-1 and TRBJ1-1, with a possible D match to TRBD1 (6 bases). Per the germline V gene, CDR1 is SGHRS and CDR2 is YFSETQ. The CDR3 length is 16 residues. V lost 0 bases to trimming and J lost 4 bases, with 16 bases between them. CDR3 sequence: CASSLVRGAVGTEAFF. The CDR3 coding sequence is TGCGCCAGCAGCTTGGTGCGGGGGGCTGTCGGCACTGAAGCTTTCTTT.

This clone came up a few times. The rearrangement joins TRBV6-1 to TRBJ1-2; the D is unclear. V was shortened by 7 bases and J by 8 bases, with 11 bases between the two germline ends. The germline V gene encodes CDR1 MNHNS and CDR2 SASEGT. The CDR3 sequence is 11 residues long. CDR3 coding DNA: TGTGCCAGCAACGAGGGATGGGGCTACACCTTC. Translated: CASNEGWGYTF.

The CDR3 loop is CASRGVGASNEQFF. CDR3 sequence (DNA): TGTGCCAGTAGGGGGGTGGGGGCTTCTAATGAGCAGTTCTTC. The genes are TRBV19 and TRBJ2-1; the D gene is possibly TRBD1 (6 bases). Germline V gene sequence: CDR1 LNHDA, CDR2 SQIVND (reference sequence). V shed 6 bases and J shed 7 bases, with 16 bases lying between them. The CDR3 is 14 residues long.